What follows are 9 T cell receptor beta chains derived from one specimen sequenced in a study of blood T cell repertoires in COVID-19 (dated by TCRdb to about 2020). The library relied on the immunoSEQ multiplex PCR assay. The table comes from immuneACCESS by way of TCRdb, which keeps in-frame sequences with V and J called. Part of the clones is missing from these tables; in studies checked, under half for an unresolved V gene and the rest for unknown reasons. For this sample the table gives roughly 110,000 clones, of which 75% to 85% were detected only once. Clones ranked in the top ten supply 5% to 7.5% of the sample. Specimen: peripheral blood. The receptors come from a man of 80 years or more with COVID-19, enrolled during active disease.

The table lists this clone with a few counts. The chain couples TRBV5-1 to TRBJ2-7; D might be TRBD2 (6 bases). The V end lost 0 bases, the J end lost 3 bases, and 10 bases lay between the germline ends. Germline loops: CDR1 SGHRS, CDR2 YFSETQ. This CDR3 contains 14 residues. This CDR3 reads CASSLDLGGYEQYF. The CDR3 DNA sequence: TGCGCCAGCAGCTTGGACCTCGGGGGCTACGAGCAGTACTTC.

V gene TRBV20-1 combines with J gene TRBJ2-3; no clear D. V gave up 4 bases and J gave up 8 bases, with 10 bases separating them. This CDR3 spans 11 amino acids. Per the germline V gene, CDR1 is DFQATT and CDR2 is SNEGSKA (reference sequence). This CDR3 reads CSANFPSTQYF. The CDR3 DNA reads TGCAGTGCTAATTTTCCCAGTACGCAGTATTTT.

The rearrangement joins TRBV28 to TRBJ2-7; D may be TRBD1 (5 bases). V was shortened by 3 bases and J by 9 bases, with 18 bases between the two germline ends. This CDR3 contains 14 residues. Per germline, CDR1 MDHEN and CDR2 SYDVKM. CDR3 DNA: TGTGCCAGCAGTTTGGTGGACCCCTCCCAGGGGCAGTACTTC. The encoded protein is CASSLVDPSQGQYF.

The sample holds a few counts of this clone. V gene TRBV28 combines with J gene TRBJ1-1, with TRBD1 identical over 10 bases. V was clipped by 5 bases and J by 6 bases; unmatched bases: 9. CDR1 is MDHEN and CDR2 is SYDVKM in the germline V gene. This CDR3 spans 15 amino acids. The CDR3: CASSPLTGGWAEAFF. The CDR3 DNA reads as TGTGCCAGCAGTCCCCTGACAGGGGGCTGGGCTGAAGCTTTCTTT. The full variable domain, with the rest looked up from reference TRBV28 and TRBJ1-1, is DVKVTQSSRYLVKRTGEKVFLECVQDMDHENMFWYRQDPGLGLRLIYFSYDVKMKEKGDIPEGYSVSREKKERFSLILESASTNQTSMYLCASSPLTGGWAEAFFGQGTRLTVV.

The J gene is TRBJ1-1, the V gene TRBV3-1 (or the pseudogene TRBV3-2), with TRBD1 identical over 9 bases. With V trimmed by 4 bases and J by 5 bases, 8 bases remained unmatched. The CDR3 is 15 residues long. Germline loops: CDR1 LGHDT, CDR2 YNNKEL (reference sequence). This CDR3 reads CASSPGQGQRTEAFF. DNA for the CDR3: TGTGCCAGCAGCCCCGGACAGGGGCAGAGGACTGAAGCTTTCTTT.

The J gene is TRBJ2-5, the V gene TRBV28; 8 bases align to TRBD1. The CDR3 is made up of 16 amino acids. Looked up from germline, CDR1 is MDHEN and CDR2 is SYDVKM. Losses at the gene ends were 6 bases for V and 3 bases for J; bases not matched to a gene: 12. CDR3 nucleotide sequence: TGTGCCAGCAGCTATAGACAGGGGATTGGGGAAGAGACCCAGTACTTC. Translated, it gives CASSYRQGIGEETQYF. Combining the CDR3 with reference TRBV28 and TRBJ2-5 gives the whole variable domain DVKVTQSSRYLVKRTGEKVFLECVQDMDHENMFWYRQDPGLGLRLIYFSYDVKMKEKGDIPEGYSVSREKKERFSLILESASTNQTSMYLCASSYRQGIGEETQYFGPGTRLLVL.

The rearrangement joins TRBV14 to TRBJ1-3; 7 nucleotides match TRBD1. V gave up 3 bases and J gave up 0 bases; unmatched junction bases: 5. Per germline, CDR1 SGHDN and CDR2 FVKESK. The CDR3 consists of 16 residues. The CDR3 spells CASSQPGTVSGNTIYF. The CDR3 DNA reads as TGTGCCAGCAGCCAGCCTGGGACAGTCTCTGGAAACACCATATATTTT.

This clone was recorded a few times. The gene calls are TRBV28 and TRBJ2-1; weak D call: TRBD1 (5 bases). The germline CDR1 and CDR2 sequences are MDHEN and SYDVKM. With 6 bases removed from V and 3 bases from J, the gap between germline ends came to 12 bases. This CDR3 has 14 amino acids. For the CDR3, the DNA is TGTGCCAGCAGCTCAGAAGGGGTCTACAATGAGCAGTTCTTC. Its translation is CASSSEGVYNEQFF.

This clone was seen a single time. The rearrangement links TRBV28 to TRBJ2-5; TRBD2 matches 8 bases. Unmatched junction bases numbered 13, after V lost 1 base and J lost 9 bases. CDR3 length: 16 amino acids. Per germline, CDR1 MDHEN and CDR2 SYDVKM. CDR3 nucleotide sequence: TGTGCCAGCAGTTTATTTCGGGAGGGATACCTCGAGGCCCAGTACTTC. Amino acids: CASSLFREGYLEAQYF.